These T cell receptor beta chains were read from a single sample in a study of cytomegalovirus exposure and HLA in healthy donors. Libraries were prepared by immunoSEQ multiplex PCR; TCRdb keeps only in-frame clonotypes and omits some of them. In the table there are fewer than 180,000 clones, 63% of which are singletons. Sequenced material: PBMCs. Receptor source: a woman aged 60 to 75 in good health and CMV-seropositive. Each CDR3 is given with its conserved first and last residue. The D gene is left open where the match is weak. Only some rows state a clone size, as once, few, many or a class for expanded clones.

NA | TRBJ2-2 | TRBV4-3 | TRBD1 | TGCGCCAGCAGCCACCCCGGGACAGTGAACACCGGGGAGCTGTTTTTT | CASSHPGTVNTGELFF
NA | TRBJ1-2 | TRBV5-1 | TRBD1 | TGCGCCAGCAGCTACTCCGGGACAGGTTTTGGCTACACCTTC | CASSYSGTGFGYTF
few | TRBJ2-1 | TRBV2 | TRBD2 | TGTGCCAGCGGAAGACTAGCGGGAACTTACAATGAGCAGTTCTTC | CASGRLAGTYNEQFF
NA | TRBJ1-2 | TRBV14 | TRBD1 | TGTGCCAGCAGCCACGGGACAGGGGTTGGCTACACCTTC | CASSHGTGVGYTF
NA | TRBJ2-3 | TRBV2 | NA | TGTGCCAGCGGGGGGATTAGTGCACAGACAGATACGCAGTATTTT | CASGGISAQTDTQYF
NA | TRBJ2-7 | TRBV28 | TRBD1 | TGTGCCAGCAGTCTTGGGACAGAATTCTACGAGCAGTACTTC | CASSLGTEFYEQYF
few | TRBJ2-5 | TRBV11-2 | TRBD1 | TGTGCCAGCAGCACATGGACAGGGCGAGAGACCCAGTACTTC | CASSTWTGRETQYF
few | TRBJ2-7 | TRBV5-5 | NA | TGTGCCAGCAGCTTGCAGGGGGGCTCCTACGAGCAGTACTTC | CASSLQGGSYEQYF
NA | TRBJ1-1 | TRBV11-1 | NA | TGTGCCAGCAGCTTCCGGGGGATTGAAGCTTTCTTT | CASSFRGIEAFF
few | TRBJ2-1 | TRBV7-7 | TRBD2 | TGTGCTAGCAGCTTGGGGACTAGCAATGAGCAGTTCTTC | CASSLGTSNEQFF
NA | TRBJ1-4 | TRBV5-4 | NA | TGTGCCAGCAGCCCCGAACCCTTTAGGGAGGAAAAACTGTTTTTT | CASSPEPFREEKLFF
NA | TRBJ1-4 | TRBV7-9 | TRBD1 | TGTGCCAGCACAACAGGGGTTGGTGAAAAACTGTTTTTT | CASTTGVGEKLFF
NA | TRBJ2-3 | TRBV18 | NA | TGTGCCAGCTCCCCTAGGAACGGAGCGCAGTATTTT | CASSPRNGAQYF
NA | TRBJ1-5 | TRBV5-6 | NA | TGTGCCAGCAGCCCTAGAGGGCGCGATCAGCCCCAGCATTTT | CASSPRGRDQPQHF
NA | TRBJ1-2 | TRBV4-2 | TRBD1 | TGTGCCAGCAGCCCCAAGGACAGGGGGGCAGTCGGCGGCTACACCTTC | CASSPKDRGAVGGYTF
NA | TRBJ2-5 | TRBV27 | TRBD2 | TGTGCCAGCTCCGGACTAGCGGGAGGGGAGACCCAGTACTTC | CASSGLAGGETQYF
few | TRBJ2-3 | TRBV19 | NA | TGTGCCAGTAGGGAGGGAGGAGCAGATACGCAGTATTTT | CASREGGADTQYF
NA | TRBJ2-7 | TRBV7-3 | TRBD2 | TGTGCCAGCAGCTTAGTGGGACTAAGCTACGAGCAGTACTTC | CASSLVGLSYEQYF
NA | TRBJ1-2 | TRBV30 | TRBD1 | TGTGCCTGGAGTGTCGACAGGGGTTATGGCTACACCTTC | CAWSVDRGYGYTF
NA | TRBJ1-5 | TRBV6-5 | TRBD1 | TGTGCCAGCCGGGACAGGCCTTATCAGCCCCAGCATTTT | CASRDRPYQPQHF
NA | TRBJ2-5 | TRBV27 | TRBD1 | TGTGCCAGCAGTTGGGACAGCCAAGAGACCCAGTACTTC | CASSWDSQETQYF
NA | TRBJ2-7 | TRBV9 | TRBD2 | TGTGCCAGCAGCGTAGGGCCTAGCGGGGATACCTACGAGCAGTACTTC | CASSVGPSGDTYEQYF
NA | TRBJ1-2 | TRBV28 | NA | TGTGCCAGCAGTTTAGCCGACCGACAGATCTACACCTTC | CASSLADRQIYTF
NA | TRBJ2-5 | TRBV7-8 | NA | TGTGCCACAGGGAGGAGGTCGGGCCAAGAGACCCAGTACTTC | CATGRRSGQETQYF
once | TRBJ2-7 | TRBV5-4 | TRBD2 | TGTGCCAGCACCCGAGAGGCGGGGGGAAATGACTACGAGCAGTACTTC | CASTREAGGNDYEQYF
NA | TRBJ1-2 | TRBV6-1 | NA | TGTGCCAGCAGGAACAGCCCCTATGGCTACACCTTC | CASRNSPYGYTF
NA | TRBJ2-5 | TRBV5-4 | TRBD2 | TGTGCCAGCAGCCGGACTAGCGGGAGGCGATCAGAGACCCAGTACTTC | CASSRTSGRRSETQYF
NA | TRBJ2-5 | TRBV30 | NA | TGTGCCTGGGGACAGATCTACGGGTCCCACCAAGAGACCCAGTACTTC | CAWGQIYGSHQETQYF
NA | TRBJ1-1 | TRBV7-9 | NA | TGTGCCAGCAGCTTAGGGCAGAACACTGAAGCTTTCTTT | CASSLGQNTEAFF
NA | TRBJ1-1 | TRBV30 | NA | TGTGCCTGGAGTCCCGTTGGGGAGGGAACCACTGAAGCTTTCTTT | CAWSPVGEGTTEAFF
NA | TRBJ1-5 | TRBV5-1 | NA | TGCGCCAGCAGCTTGGCCGGGGGGCGGCAGCCCCAGCATTTT | CASSLAGGRQPQHF
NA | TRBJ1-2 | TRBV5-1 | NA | TGCGCCAGCAGCTTGGGGAGCGGGTTGGACTATGGCTACACCTTC | CASSLGSGLDYGYTF
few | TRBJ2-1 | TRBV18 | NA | TGTGCCAGCTCACCGCCGGGTGGTCGGCGGAACAATGAGCAGTTCTTC | CASSPPGGRRNNEQFF
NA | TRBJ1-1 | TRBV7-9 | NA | TGTGCCAGCAGCTTGAGGGGGACTGAAGCTTTCTTT | CASSLRGTEAFF
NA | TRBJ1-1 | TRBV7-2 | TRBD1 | TGTGCCAGCAGCCGACGAGGACAGGCAAACACTGAAGCTTTCTTT | CASSRRGQANTEAFF
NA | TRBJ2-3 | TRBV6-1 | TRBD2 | TGTGCCAGCGCCCCGGGACTAGGGTCAGATACGCAGTATTTT | CASAPGLGSDTQYF
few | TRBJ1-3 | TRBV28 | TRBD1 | TGTGCCAGCAGCGGACAGGGGACTCGTTTCGGAAACACCATATATTTT | CASSGQGTRFGNTIYF
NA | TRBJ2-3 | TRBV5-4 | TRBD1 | TGTGCCAGCACCGGTTCAGGGGGTGCAGATACGCAGTATTTT | CASTGSGGADTQYF
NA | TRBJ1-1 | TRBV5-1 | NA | TGCGCCAGCAGCTTGGTGGTAGGGAGTAGCACTGAAGCTTTCTTT | CASSLVVGSSTEAFF
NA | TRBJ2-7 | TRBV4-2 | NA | TGTGCCAGCAGCCAAGAGGTTGGAGGGCTATCCTCCTACGAGCAGTACTTC | CASSQEVGGLSSYEQYF
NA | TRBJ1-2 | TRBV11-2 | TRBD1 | TGTGCCAGCAGCTCAACTCCGGGACAGGGGGCGGAGGGCTACACCTTC | CASSSTPGQGAEGYTF
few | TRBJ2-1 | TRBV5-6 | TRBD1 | TGTGCCAGCTATTCCGGGACAGGGGGCGTCTACAATGAGCAGTTCTTC | CASYSGTGGVYNEQFF